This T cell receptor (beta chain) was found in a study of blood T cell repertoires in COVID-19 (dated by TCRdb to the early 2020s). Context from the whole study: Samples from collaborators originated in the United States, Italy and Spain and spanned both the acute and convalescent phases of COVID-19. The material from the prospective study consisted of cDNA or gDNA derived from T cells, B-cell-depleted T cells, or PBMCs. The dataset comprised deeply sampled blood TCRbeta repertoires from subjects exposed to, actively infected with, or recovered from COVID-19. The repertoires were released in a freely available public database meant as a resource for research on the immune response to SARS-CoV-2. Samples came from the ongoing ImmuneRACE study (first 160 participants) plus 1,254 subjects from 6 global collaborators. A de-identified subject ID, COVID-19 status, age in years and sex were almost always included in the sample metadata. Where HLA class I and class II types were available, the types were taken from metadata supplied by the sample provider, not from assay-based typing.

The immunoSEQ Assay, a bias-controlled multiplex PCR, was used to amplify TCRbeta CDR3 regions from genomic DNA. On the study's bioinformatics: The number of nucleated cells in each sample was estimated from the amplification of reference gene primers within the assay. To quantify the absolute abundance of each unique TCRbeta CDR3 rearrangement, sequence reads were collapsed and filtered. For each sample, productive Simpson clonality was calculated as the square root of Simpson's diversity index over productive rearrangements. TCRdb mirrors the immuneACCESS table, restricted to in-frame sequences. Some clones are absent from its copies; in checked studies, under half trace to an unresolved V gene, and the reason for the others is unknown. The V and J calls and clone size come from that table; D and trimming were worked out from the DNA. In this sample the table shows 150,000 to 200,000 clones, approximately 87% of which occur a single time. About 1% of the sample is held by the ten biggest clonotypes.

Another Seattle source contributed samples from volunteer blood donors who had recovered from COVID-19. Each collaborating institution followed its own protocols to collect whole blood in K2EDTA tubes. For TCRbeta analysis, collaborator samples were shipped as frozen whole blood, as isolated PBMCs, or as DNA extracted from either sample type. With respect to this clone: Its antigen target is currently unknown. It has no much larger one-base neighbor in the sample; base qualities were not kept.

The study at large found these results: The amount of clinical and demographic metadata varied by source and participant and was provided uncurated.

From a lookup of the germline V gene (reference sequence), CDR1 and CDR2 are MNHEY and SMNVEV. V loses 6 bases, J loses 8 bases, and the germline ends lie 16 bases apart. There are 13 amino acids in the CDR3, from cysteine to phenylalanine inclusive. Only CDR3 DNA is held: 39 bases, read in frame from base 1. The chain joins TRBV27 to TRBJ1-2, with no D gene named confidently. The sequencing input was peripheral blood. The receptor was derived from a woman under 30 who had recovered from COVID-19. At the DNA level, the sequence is TGTGCCAGCAGCCGTGGCGGATTTTACGGCTACACCTTC. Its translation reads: CASSRGGFYGYTF.